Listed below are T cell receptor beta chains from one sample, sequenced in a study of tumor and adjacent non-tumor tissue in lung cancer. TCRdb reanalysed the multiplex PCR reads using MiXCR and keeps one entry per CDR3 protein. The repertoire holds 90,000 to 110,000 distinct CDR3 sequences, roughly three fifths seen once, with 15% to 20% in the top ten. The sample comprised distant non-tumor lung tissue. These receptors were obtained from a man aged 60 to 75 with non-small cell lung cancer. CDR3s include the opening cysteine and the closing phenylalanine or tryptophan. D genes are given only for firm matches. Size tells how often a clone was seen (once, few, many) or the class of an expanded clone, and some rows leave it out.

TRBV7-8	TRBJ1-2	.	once	TGTGCCAGCAGCTTAGGAGGGTATGGCTGCACCTTC	CASSLGGYGCTF
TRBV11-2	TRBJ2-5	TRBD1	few	TGTACCAGCAGCCTAGGACAGGCTAGCTATGAGACCCAGTACTTT	CTSSLGQASYETQYF
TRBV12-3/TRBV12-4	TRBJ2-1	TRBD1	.	TGTACAAGCGTCGAGGGGGCTGGGATTCCCTACAATGAGCAGTTCTTC	CTSVEGAGIPYNEQFF
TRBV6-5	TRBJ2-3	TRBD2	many	TGTGCCAGCAGTTACAATAGCGGGGGAGGGTATACGCAGTATTTT	CASSYNSGGGYTQYF
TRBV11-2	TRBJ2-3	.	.	TGTGCCAGCAGCTTAACTCAGGGTGGAAGCACAGATACGCAGTATTTT	CASSLTQGGSTDTQYF
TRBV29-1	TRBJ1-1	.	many	TGCAGCGCCAGGGTGAACACTGAAGCTTTCTTT	CSARVNTEAFF
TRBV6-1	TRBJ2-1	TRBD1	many	TGTGCCAGCAGAAGACAGGGGTTTAAAGATGAGCAGTTCTTC	CASRRQGFKDEQFF
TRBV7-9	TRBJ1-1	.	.	TGTGCCAGCAGTTGGGTCAGGGAGGCGAGCACTGAGGCTTTCTTT	CASSWVREASTEAFF
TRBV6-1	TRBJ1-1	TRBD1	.	TGTGCCAGCAGTGCGACACAGGGGGACACTGAAGCTTTCTTT	CASSATQGDTEAFF
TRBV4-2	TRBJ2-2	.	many	TGTGCCAGCAGCCAGCGGGACGCCGCGAACACCGGGGAGCTGTTTTTT	CASSQRDAANTGELFF
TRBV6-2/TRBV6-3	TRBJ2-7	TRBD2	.	TGTGCCAGCAGCGTCGGGACTAGTAAGGATGAGCAGTACTTC	CASSVGTSKDEQYF
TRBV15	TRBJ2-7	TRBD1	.	TGTGCCACCAGCCGACAGACGGGACAGCTCTCCTACGAGCAGTACTTC	CATSRQTGQLSYEQYF
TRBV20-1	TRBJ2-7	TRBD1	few	TGCAGTACTAGAGAAGACAGGGGCAAGCAGTACTTC	CSTREDRGKQYF
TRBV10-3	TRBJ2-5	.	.	TGTGACATAAGGGCGGGACAGACCCAAGAGACCCAGTACTTC	CDIRAGQTQETQYF
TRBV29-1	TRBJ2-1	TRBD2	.	TGCAGCGTTGACGGGACGGGAGGACCCTATGAGCAGTTCTTC	CSVDGTGGPYEQFF
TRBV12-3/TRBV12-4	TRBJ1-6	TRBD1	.	TGTGTCAGCAGTTCCCCGGGACAGGATAATTCACCCCCCCACTTT	CVSSSPGQDNSPPHF
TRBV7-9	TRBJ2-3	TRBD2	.	TGTGCCAGCAGCCCCGGGGCGGGAGTAACAGATACGCAGTATTTT	CASSPGAGVTDTQYF
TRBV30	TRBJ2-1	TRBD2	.	TGTGCCTGGAGTCCGATCGAGCTAGCGGGAGGGAAATACAATGAGCAGTTCTTC	CAWSPIELAGGKYNEQFF
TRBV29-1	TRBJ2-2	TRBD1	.	TGCAGTTCTAGGGGGAGGACAGGGTCGAACACCGGGGAGCTGTTTTTT	CSSRGRTGSNTGELFF
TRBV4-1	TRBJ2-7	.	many	TGCGCCAGCAGGTTCCCGTACGAGCAGTACTTC	CASRFPYEQYF
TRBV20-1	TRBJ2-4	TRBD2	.	TGCAGTGCTAGTTACCCTAGCGGGGGGGCCTACATTCAGTACTTC	CSASYPSGGAYIQYF
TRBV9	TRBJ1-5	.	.	TGTGCCAGCAGCGCAGGACAGAACTACAATCAGCCCCAGCATTTT	CASSAGQNYNQPQHF
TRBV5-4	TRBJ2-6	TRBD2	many	TGTGCCAGCAGCCCCCGGCTAGCGGGAGAGGATGGGGCCAACGTCCTGACTTTC	CASSPRLAGEDGANVLTF
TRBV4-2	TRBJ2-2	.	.	TGTGCCAGCAGCCCCAGCGCGGGCCTGAGAAGGGAGCTGTCTTTT	CASSPSAGLRRELSF
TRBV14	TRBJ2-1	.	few	TGTGCCAGCAGCCAAGCCGAATCGGGATACAATGAGCAGTTCTTC	CASSQAESGYNEQFF
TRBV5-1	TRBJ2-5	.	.	TGCGCCAGCAGCTTTGGGGTTATGGAGACCCGGTACTTC	CASSFGVMETRYF
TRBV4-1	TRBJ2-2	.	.	TGCGCCAGCAGCCAAGGGCAAGGACCCGCTGCCGGGGAACAGTTTTTT	CASSQGQGPAAGEQFF
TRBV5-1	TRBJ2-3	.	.	TGCGCCAGCAGACCACTCAGCCCACTCACAGATACGCAGTATTTT	CASRPLSPLTDTQYF
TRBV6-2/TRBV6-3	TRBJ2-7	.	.	TGTACTAGCAGTAGCTTATACGAGCAGTACTTC	CTSSSLYEQYF
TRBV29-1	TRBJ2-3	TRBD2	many	TGCAGCCCCTATGTCAGGGTGGCGGGGGGCACAGATACGCAGTATTTT	CSPYVRVAGGTDTQYF
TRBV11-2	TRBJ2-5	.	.	TGTGCCAACACCCGTCTACTCGGTCCCGGGGCCCAGTACTTC	CANTRLLGPGAQYF
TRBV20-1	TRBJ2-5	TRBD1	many	TGCAGTGCTAGCAGGGACAGCCACACCCAAGAGACCCAGTACTTC	CSASRDSHTQETQYF
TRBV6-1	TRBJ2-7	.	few	TGTGCCAGCAGTGACACCGGACAATCCGAGCAGTATTTC	CASSDTGQSEQYF
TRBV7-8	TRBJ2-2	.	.	TGTGCCAGCCAACATGGGAACACCAGGGAGCTGTTTTTT	CASQHGNTRELFF
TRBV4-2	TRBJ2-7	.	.	TGTGCCAGCAGCCAAGTCAGATTAGCGTCCTACGAGAAGTACTTC	CASSQVRLASYEKYF
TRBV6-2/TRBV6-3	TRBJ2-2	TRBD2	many	TGTGCCAGCAGCAAACCGGGACTAGCGGGAGTGGTCGGGGAGCTGTTTTTT	CASSKPGLAGVVGELFF
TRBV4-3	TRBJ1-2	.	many	TGCGCCAGCAGCCAAGTGGGAGACAGGAACTATGGCTACACCTTC	CASSQVGDRNYGYTF
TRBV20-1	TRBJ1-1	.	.	TGCAGTACTGGACCGTTACAGGACATGAACACCGAAGCTTTCTTT	CSTGPLQDMNTEAFF
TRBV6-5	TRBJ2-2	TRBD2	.	TGTGTCAGCAATCAGCAGACTAGCGGGATCGGCGGGGAGCTGTTTTTT	CVSNQQTSGIGGELFF
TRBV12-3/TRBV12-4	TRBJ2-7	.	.	TGTGCCAGCAGTTTAGGCTGGAAACAGTACTTC	CASSLGWKQYF
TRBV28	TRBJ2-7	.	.	TGTGCCAGCAGTTTACATCTACAGGGAGGGTCCTACGAGCAGTACTTC	CASSLHLQGGSYEQYF
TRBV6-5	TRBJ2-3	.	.	TGTGCCAGCAGTAACTTGGGGGAAACAGATATGCATTATTTT	CASSNLGETDMHYF
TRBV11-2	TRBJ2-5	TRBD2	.	TGTGTCAGCAGCACCGCTAGCGGGAGTGGAGGGACCCAGTACTTC	CVSSTASGSGGTQYF
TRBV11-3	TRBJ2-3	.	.	TGTACCAGCAGCCCGTCTCGGGATACGCAGTATTTT	CTSSPSRDTQYF
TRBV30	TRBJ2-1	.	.	TGTGGCTGGAAGGGGGGAGGAGCCAGCTCCTACAATGAGCAGTTCTTC	CGWKGGGASSYNEQFF
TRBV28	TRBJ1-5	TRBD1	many	TGTGCCAGCAGTTTTAATTCATTTAGTGCGAGGGACAGAGATGATCAGCCCCAGCATTTT	CASSFNSFSARDRDDQPQHF
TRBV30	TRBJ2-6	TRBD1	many	TGTGCCTGGTCTCGAGGGGGCATTGGGGCCAACGTCCTGACTTTC	CAWSRGGIGANVLTF
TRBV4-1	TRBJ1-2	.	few	TGCGCCAACAGCCTCCGGCGTGGAGAGGGAATCTATGGCTACACTTTC	CANSLRRGEGIYGYTF
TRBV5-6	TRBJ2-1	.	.	TGTGCCAACAGCGGGACAGAGTACAATGAGCAGTTCTTC	CANSGTEYNEQFF
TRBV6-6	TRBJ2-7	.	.	TGTGCCAGCAGTCCCGGGATAGCCAAGGCATGGCAGTACTTC	CASSPGIAKAWQYF
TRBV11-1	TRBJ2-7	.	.	TGTGCCAGCAGTCCTACCTTACCTTACTACGTGCAGTACTTC	CASSPTLPYYVQYF
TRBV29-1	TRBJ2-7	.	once	TGTAGCATTGAAACGGAAACCTACGAGCAGTACTTC	CSIETETYEQYF
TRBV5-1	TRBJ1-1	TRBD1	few	TGCGCCAGCAGCTCCTCAGGGGGCGGGGGCACTGAAGCTTTCTTT	CASSSSGGGGTEAFF
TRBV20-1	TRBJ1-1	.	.	TGCAGTGCTAGTCACGCCTATGGGTATATTGGAGCTTTCTTT	CSASHAYGYIGAFF
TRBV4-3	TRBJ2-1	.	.	TGCACGAGCAGCCAAACCCGGACAGATTACAATGAGCAGTTCTTC	CTSSQTRTDYNEQFF
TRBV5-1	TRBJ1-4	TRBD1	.	TGCGCCAGCAGCTCCCGGACAGGGGGCGTTGAAAAACTGTTTTTT	CASSSRTGGVEKLFF
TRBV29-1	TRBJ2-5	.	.	TGCAGCGTTTCTGGATCGCGACTATTGGAGACCCAGTACTTC	CSVSGSRLLETQYF